These 24 T cell receptor beta chains were sequenced from one sample in a study of blood T cells in healthy people across ages. Together with a sample-barcoded 5' primer, a J-beta primer mix was included in a second PCR lasting about 6 to 11 cycles. TCRdb ran MiXCR on the 5' RACE reads and lists one entry per CDR3 protein. The sample yields 1.5 million to 2 million distinct CDR3 sequences, 49% seen once. The sequenced sample was blood. The receptors derive from a woman aged 35 to 49 in good health.

The chain uses TRBV4-1 and TRBJ1-1; D is possibly TRBD1 (6 bases). The CDR3 consists of 16 residues. The germline V and J ends were trimmed by 3 bases and 2 bases, with 16 bases remaining between them. Germline V gene sequence: CDR1 MGHRA, CDR2 YSYEKL. CDR3 loop: CASSQGRGVINTEAFF. For the CDR3, the DNA is TGCGCCAGCAGCCAGGGAAGGGGGGTGATAAACACTGAAGCTTTCTTT.

This clonotype was found a few times. The chain employs TRBV20-1 and TRBJ2-3, with D possibly called TRBD1 or TRBD2 (6 bases each). The V gene's germline CDR1 is DFQATT and CDR2 SNEGSKA (reference sequence). CDR3 size: 14 residues. The CDR3 is CTRGQGEFTDTQYF. The CDR3 nucleotides read TGCACCCGGGGGCAGGGCGAATTCACAGATACGCAGTATTTT.

The V gene is TRBV6-2 or TRBV6-3, the J gene TRBJ2-4; the match to TRBD1 covers 7 bases. The tail of the sequence fits TRBJ2-7 better, so the J call may be wrong. CDR3 length equals 14 residues. Germline V gene sequence: CDR1 MNHEY, CDR2 SVGEGT. CDR3 in amino acids: CASSYPAQGSEQYF. The CDR3 DNA sequence: TGTGCCAGCAGTTACCCAGCACAGGGGTCCGAGCAGTACTTC.

This clonotype has just one count. The chain couples TRBV21-1 to TRBJ2-3; the D segment call TRBD2 is taken from the table without a DNA check. TRBV21-1 represents a pseudogene. This CDR3 spans 16 amino acids. CDR3 bases: TGTGCCAGCAGCAATTCGACGCGGGGAGGCAAAGGTACGCAGTATTTT. It translates to CASSNSTRGGKGTQYF.

This clonotype has only a few counts. The chain couples TRBV29-1 to TRBJ2-1, with 8 bases that match TRBD2. The CDR3 consists of 12 residues. The J segment lost 4 bases and the V segment lost 5 bases, leaving 1 base of the junction unmatched. Germline assignment: CDR1 SQVTM and CDR2 ANQGSEA. Here the CDR3 DNA reads TGCAGCGTTAGCGGGGGTTACAATGAGCAGTTCTTC. Protein sequence: CSVSGGYNEQFF.

The V gene is TRBV27, the J gene TRBJ1-2; the match to TRBD1 covers 7 bases. Germline V gene data show CDR1 as MNHEY and CDR2 as SMNVEV (reference sequence). V lost 5 bases and J lost 6; bases outside the gene matches: 6. The CDR3 covers 13 residues. This CDR3 is CASSPGTDDGYTF. The CDR3 bases are TGTGCCAGCAGTCCCGGGACAGATGATGGCTACACCTTC.

This clonotype showed up just a few times. CDR3 bases: TGTGCCAGCAGCTTGGGCCCGACAGGGTTGGGGACAGATACGCAGTATTTT. Protein: CASSLGPTGLGTDTQYF. This chain links TRBV5-5 with TRBJ2-3, with 7 bases identical to TRBD1. The CDR3 is 17 amino acids. The V gene's germline CDR1 is SGHKS and CDR2 YYEKEE (reference sequence). V lost 0 bases and J lost 3; bases outside the gene matches: 10.

The chain combines TRBV10-3 with TRBJ2-3; 8 bases map to TRBD2. The CDR3 length is 16 residues. Germline V lookup: CDR1 ENHRY, CDR2 SYGVKD. Trimming took 7 bases from V and 2 from J; bases not matched to a gene: 11. The CDR3 is CAIKTSADFNTDTQYF. In DNA, the CDR3 is TGTGCCATCAAGACTAGCGCAGACTTCAACACAGATACGCAGTATTTT.

This rearrangement joins TRBV10-3 to TRBJ1-2; the D gene is possibly TRBD1 (5 bases). Germline values: CDR1 ENHRY, CDR2 SYGVKD. The V gene lost 4 bases and the J gene lost 1 base, with 13 bases spanning the gap. This CDR3 region has 15 residues. CDR3 DNA: TGTGCCATCAGTGCTACAGGAAACTTTAACTATGGCTACACCTTC. Amino acid sequence: CAISATGNFNYGYTF.

The rearrangement uses TRBV7-9 and TRBJ2-7; D is perhaps TRBD2 (6 bases). Deletions cut 5 bases from V and 3 bases from J, with 14 bases between. From germline, CDR1 is SEHNR and CDR2 FQNEAQ (reference sequence). The CDR3 length is 14 residues. The CDR3 bases are TGTGCCAGCAGCATCGCCGGGACTTTCTACGAGCAGTACTTC. It yields the protein CASSIAGTFYEQYF.

The CDR3 DNA is TGTGCCAGCAGTTTGGGCGGACAGGATAATCAGCCCCAGCATTTT. Translating gives CASSLGGQDNQPQHF. The genes are TRBV28 and TRBJ1-5; 7 bases are shared with TRBD1. V lost 3 bases, J lost 4 bases, and 6 bases stayed unmatched. There are 15 residues in the CDR3. CDR1 is MDHEN, CDR2 SYDVKM, per germline.

This chain uses TRBV6-5 with TRBJ2-3, with D perhaps matching TRBD2 (5 bases). The CDR3 sequence is 14 residues long. The germline V gene has CDR1 MNHEY and CDR2 SVGAGI. V was trimmed by 0 bases and J by 4 bases, leaving 8 bases between them. The CDR3 region is CASSYSNGADTQYF. In DNA, the CDR3 is TGTGCCAGCAGTTACTCGAACGGGGCAGATACGCAGTATTTT.

J is TRBJ2-1 and V is TRBV20-1, with 8 bases fitting TRBD2. Germline lookup yields CDR1 DFQATT and CDR2 SNEGSKA (reference sequence). The CDR3 covers 14 residues. V shed 3 bases, J shed 7 bases, and the junction held 8 bases outside the gene matches. The CDR3 bases are TGCAGTGCTAGGGGACTAGTTTCCTTGAATGAGCAGTTCTTC. Translating it yields CSARGLVSLNEQFF.

The chain has TRBV12-3 or TRBV12-4 and TRBJ2-2, with D perhaps TRBD1 or TRBD2 (5 bases each). Trimming removed 2 bases at V and 6 bases at J, with 7 bases between. The CDR3 sequence is 13 residues long. The CDR3 DNA reads TGTGCCAGCAGTTTATTGGGGGCCGGGGAGCTGTTTTTT. Protein product: CASSLLGAGELFF.

V usage is TRBV20-1 and J usage is TRBJ2-6; TRBD1 matches at 8 bases. From germline, CDR1 is DFQATT and CDR2 SNEGSKA (reference sequence). This CDR3 spans 13 amino acids. V lost 0 bases and J lost 12; bases outside the gene matches: 4. The CDR3 coding sequence is TGCAGTGCTAGAGAGGCAGGGGGCTCCGTCCTGACTTTC. Encoded protein: CSAREAGGSVLTF.

The chain combines TRBV29-1 with TRBJ2-1; 7 bases map to TRBD2. CDR1 SQVTM and CDR2 ANQGSEA come from the germline V gene. The CDR3 contains 16 residues. Trimming removed 2 bases from V and 7 bases from J; junction bases left unmatched: 14. In DNA, the CDR3 is TGCAGCGTTGAACAGCGGGACGCACTATTTACTAATGAGCAGTTCTTC. As protein: CSVEQRDALFTNEQFF.

The chain links TRBV3-1 to TRBJ2-4; 8 bases are a match to TRBD1. TRBJ2-7 explains the end of the DNA better; the J call may be wrong. The CDR3 totals 14 residues. Germline V gene data show CDR1 as LGHDT and CDR2 as YNNKEL (reference sequence). This CDR3 is CASGRQGKVGEQYF. CDR3 nucleotide sequence: TGTGCCAGCGGTAGACAGGGGAAGGTCGGCGAGCAGTACTTC.

The DNA for the CDR3 is TGCAGTGCTAGAGACCGGTCCACCCCGGAGACCCAGTACTTC. This gives the protein CSARDRSTPETQYF. V gene TRBV20-1 combines with J gene TRBJ2-5; D remains ambiguous. V was trimmed by 0 bases and J by 5 bases, leaving 13 bases between them. The CDR3 spans 14 residues. Germline lookup yields CDR1 DFQATT and CDR2 SNEGSKA (reference sequence).

The CDR3 sequence: CASSLTVRQETQYF. DNA of the CDR3: TGTGCCAGCAGTTTAACGGTGCGCCAAGAGACCCAGTACTTC. The V gene is TRBV27, the J gene TRBJ2-4, with no clear D. The better agreement between TRBJ2-5 and the DNA end casts doubt on the J call. The V gene's germline CDR1 is MNHEY and CDR2 SMNVEV (reference sequence). The CDR3 is made up of 14 amino acids.

The sample holds a few counts of this clonotype. The chain links TRBV27 to TRBJ2-1, with 7 bases that match TRBD1. CDR3 length equals 13 residues. The ends lost 7 bases at V and 5 bases at J; junction bases unmatched: 5. The germline CDR1 and CDR2 sequences are MNHEY and SMNVEV (reference sequence). Here the CDR3 reads CASKGQVNNEQFF. Written as DNA, the CDR3 is TGTGCCAGCAAAGGACAGGTTAACAATGAGCAGTTCTTC.

CDR3 in DNA: TGCAGTGCTAAGGACACGTCACCAAATTCACCCCTCCACTTT. Translated: CSAKDTSPNSPLHF. J is TRBJ1-6 and V is TRBV20-1; possibly TRBD1 for D (5 bases). The CDR3 is 14 residues long. Looked up from germline, CDR1 is DFQATT and CDR2 is SNEGSKA (reference sequence). Trimming shortened V by 4 bases and J by 7 bases, and 14 bases separated the two germline ends.

The V and J genes are TRBV4-3 and TRBJ1-5, with TRBD1 as a possible D gene (5 bases). CDR3 length: 15 residues. In germline, CDR1 is LGHNA, CDR2 YSLEER. The V and J ends lost 1 base and 2 bases respectively, with 9 bases between them. CDR3 amino acids: CASSQVGDGNQPQHF. DNA of the CDR3: TGCGCCAGCAGCCAAGTAGGGGATGGCAATCAGCCCCAGCATTTT.

V usage is TRBV6-1 and J usage is TRBJ2-3; no clear D. Looked up from germline, CDR1 is MNHNS and CDR2 is SASEGT. The V end was cut by 1 base, the J end by 5 bases, with 7 bases between. The length of the CDR3 is 13 residues. CDR3 amino acids: CASSEEGLDTQYF. CDR3 coding DNA: TGTGCCAGCAGTGAAGAAGGGTTAGATACGCAGTATTTT.

The chain is built from TRBV9 and TRBJ2-4; possibly TRBD1 for D (6 bases). Per germline, CDR1 SGDLS and CDR2 YYNGEE. The CDR3 consists of 13 residues. Trimming removed 0 bases from V and 8 bases from J, with 9 bases in between. This chain's CDR3 is CASSVGTEDIQYF. CDR3 nucleotides: TGTGCCAGCAGCGTAGGGACAGAGGACATTCAGTACTTC.